These 29 T cell receptor beta chains share one sample of origin, sequenced in a study of T cells in Graves' hyperthyroidism and ophthalmopathy. TCR beta CDR3 sequences were amplified from RNA transcripts. During a first-round RT-PCR of the TCR CDR3, the HTBI primer set was used. TCRdb passed the multiplex PCR reads through MiXCR, listing each CDR3 protein once. The table has under 250,000 distinct CDR3 sequences, about 15% seen once. The specimen sequenced was blood. The source of these receptors is a middle-aged man with Graves' hyperthyroidism.

This clonotype was detected only a few times. CDR3 nucleotides: TGTGCCTGGAGTATCGTGGGGGGCAATGAGCAGTTCTTC. It is translated as CAWSIVGGNEQFF. The rearrangement uses TRBV30 and TRBJ2-1; possible D gene TRBD2, 6 bases. Germline values: CDR1 GTSNPN, CDR2 SVGIG (reference sequence). The length of the CDR3 is 13 residues. V was clipped by 2 bases and J by 6 bases, with 11 bases between them.

Many counts were recorded for this clonotype. The chain has TRBV7-8 and TRBJ1-1; D not certain. V was shortened by 1 base and J by 2 bases, with 14 bases between the two germline ends. The CDR3 is 16 residues long. Germline V gene lookup returns CDR1 SGHVS and CDR2 FQNEAQ. Here the CDR3 DNA reads TGTGCCAGCAGCTTAGGCTTCAGGAGAAGAAACACTGAAGCTTTCTTT. It translates to CASSLGFRRRNTEAFF.

The V and J genes are TRBV7-9 and TRBJ2-5; 10 nucleotides match TRBD1. The trim removed 6 bases at V and 5 bases at J, leaving 3 bases unmatched. Germline lookup yields CDR1 SEHNR and CDR2 FQNEAQ (reference sequence). CDR3 size: 13 residues. The CDR3 region has the DNA TGTGCCAGCAGGGGGACAGGGGTTGAGACCCAGTACTTC. Encoded protein: CASRGTGVETQYF.

The V gene is TRBV20-1, the J gene TRBJ1-1; perhaps TRBD1 as D (5 bases). CDR3 length equals 13 residues. Deletions cut 1 base from V and 6 bases from J, with 12 bases between. Germline CDR1 reads DFQATT; CDR2 reads SNEGSKA (reference sequence). The CDR3 protein is CSARVMGQSEAFF. CDR3 DNA sequence: TGCAGTGCTAGAGTAATGGGGCAGTCTGAAGCTTTCTTT.

The sample holds many counts of this clonotype. The chain recombines TRBV2 with TRBJ1-5; D not certain. The germline CDR1 and CDR2 sequences are SNHLY and FYNNEI. Trimming took off 8 bases at V and 6 bases at J, with 14 bases between the two ends. This CDR3 has 13 amino acids. The CDR3: CASARLRTQPQHF. The CDR3 DNA reads as TGTGCCAGCGCGAGGCTACGGACTCAGCCCCAGCATTTT.

This clonotype was detected only a few times. The chain links TRBV10-3 to TRBJ1-5; D not resolved. Germline CDR1 is ENHRY and CDR2 is SYGVKD. The V end was cut by 7 bases, the J end by 5 bases, with 12 bases between. This CDR3 is built from 13 residues. CDR3 in DNA: TGTGCCATCACGCCTGGGCTGGATCAGCCCCAGCATTTT. This codes for CAITPGLDQPQHF.

This clonotype showed up many times. The CDR3 nucleotides read TGCGCCAGCAGCTTGGATCCCACCGGCACCGGGGAGCTGTTTTTT. Translation gives CASSLDPTGTGELFF. V is TRBV5-1 and J is TRBJ2-2; no reliable D call. Per the germline V gene, CDR1 is SGHRS and CDR2 is YFSETQ. V gave up 0 bases and J gave up 4 bases, with 10 bases separating them. The CDR3 sequence is 15 residues long.

This clonotype was detected ten times or more. The chain couples TRBV24-1 to TRBJ2-3, with TRBD2 matching 12 bases. Germline V gives CDR1 KGHDR, CDR2 SFDVKD. Losses at the gene ends were 4 bases for V and 4 bases for J; bases not matched to a gene: 5. This CDR3 region has 16 residues. The CDR3 region is CATSDQLAGGPDTQYF. The CDR3 DNA reads TGTGCCACCAGTGACCAACTAGCGGGAGGACCAGATACGCAGTATTTT.

The rearrangement joins TRBV6-5 to TRBJ2-3, with D unclear. CDR3 length: 16 amino acids. Trimming shortened V by 0 bases and J by 4 bases, and 14 bases separated the two germline ends. Germline assignment: CDR1 MNHEY and CDR2 SVGAGI. Here the CDR3 DNA reads TGTGCCAGCAGTTACTCGGCGGCGCGTGGGGCAGATACGCAGTATTTT. This gives the protein CASSYSAARGADTQYF.

This clonotype was counted at least ten times. V and J are TRBV3-2 and TRBJ2-1; no DNA check was done on the table's D call, TRBD2. TRBV3-2 is annotated as a pseudogene. CDR3 size: 16 residues. The CDR3 loop is CASSQTLAGLYNEQFF. CDR3 nucleotides: TGTGCCAGCAGCCAAACTCTAGCGGGGCTATACAATGAGCAGTTCTTC.

CDR3 coding DNA: TGTGCTAGTGGTTTGGACAGCTACTACCAAGAGACCCAGTACTTC. It translates to CASGLDSYYQETQYF. V usage is TRBV12-5 and J usage is TRBJ2-5; no firm D call. CDR3 length: 15 amino acids. The V gene's germline CDR1 is LGHNT and CDR2 FRNRAP. Trimming cost V 1 base and J 0 bases, with 9 bases left between them.

This clonotype showed up many times. J is TRBJ2-7 and V is TRBV4-1; D not certain. The CDR3 is 13 residues long. CDR1 and CDR2 from the germline V gene are MGHRA and YSYEKL. V was clipped by 0 bases and J by 2 bases, with 5 bases between them. CDR3 residues: CASSQDPTYEQYF. CDR3 DNA: TGCGCCAGCAGCCAAGATCCCACCTACGAGCAGTACTTC.

This clonotype occurred once. Being one base from a much bigger clone, this may be a read error. The CDR3 reads CASSLGRGRAYEQYF. The CDR3 DNA reads TGCGCCAGCAGCTTGGGTCGCGGGAGAGCCTACGAGCAGTACTTC. V usage is TRBV5-1 and J usage is TRBJ2-7; 7 positions match TRBD2. The CDR3 runs 15 residues. The trim removed 0 bases at V and 2 bases at J, leaving 5 bases unmatched. In germline, CDR1 is SGHRS, CDR2 YFSETQ.

This clonotype showed up just a few times. The chain uses TRBV18 and TRBJ2-2; 12 bases fit TRBD2. The germline V gene encodes CDR1 KGHSH and CDR2 LQKENI. This CDR3 spans 17 amino acids. V was clipped by 2 bases and J by 1 base; unmatched bases: 2. DNA of the CDR3: TGTGCCAGCTCACCAATGACTAGCGGGGGGAACACCGGGGAGCTGTTTTTT. As protein: CASSPMTSGGNTGELFF.

This clonotype has more than one count but fewer than ten. The chain links TRBV28 to TRBJ1-4, with D unclear. Trimming removed 1 base from V and 0 bases from J, with 9 bases in between. Per germline, CDR1 MDHEN and CDR2 SYDVKM. This CDR3 contains 16 residues. CDR3 sequence reads: CASSLFQSATNEKLFF. CDR3 DNA sequence: TGTGCCAGCAGTTTATTTCAGAGTGCAACTAATGAAAAACTGTTTTTT.

This clonotype was detected only a few times. The chain combines TRBV2 with TRBJ1-2, with unresolved D. This CDR3 comprises 10 residues. Looked up from germline, CDR1 is SNHLY and CDR2 is FYNNEI. Trimming cost V 6 bases and J 12 bases, with 11 bases left between them. DNA for the CDR3: TGTGCCAGCAGAGGCTACAGACACACCTTC. It is translated as CASRGYRHTF.

This sequence joins TRBV15 and TRBJ1-5, with D unclear. Germline CDR1 is LNHNV and CDR2 is YYDKDF (reference sequence). The CDR3 loop spans 15 amino acids. Between the trimmed V and J ends, which lost 0 bases and 5 bases, there was a span of 11 bases. CDR3 region: CATSRDLCGYQPQHF. The CDR3 nucleotides read TGTGCCACCAGCAGAGATCTCTGCGGGTATCAGCCCCAGCATTTT.

This clonotype was picked up a small number of times. The V and J genes are TRBV28 and TRBJ2-7; D unclear. From germline, CDR1 is MDHEN and CDR2 SYDVKM. Trimming took 10 bases from V and 2 from J, leaving 9 bases between them. The CDR3 is made up of 11 amino acids. The CDR3 protein is CATKTPYEQYF. DNA for the CDR3: TGTGCCACCAAAACCCCCTACGAGCAGTACTTC.

This rearrangement joins TRBV19 to TRBJ1-1, with 8 bases that match TRBD1. Trimming cost V 4 bases and J 1 base; bases outside gene matches: 5. CDR1 and CDR2 (germline): LNHDA, SQIVND (reference sequence). The CDR3 covers 15 residues. The CDR3 sequence: CASSTDRGKNTEAFF. The CDR3 nucleotides are TGTGCCAGTAGTACCGACAGGGGCAAGAACACTGAAGCTTTCTTT.

Here the CDR3 reads CASSLGGALAEGLPGDEQFF. The CDR3 DNA is TGTGCCAGCAGCTTAGGGGGTGCGTTAGCTGAAGGCCTACCGGGGGATGAGCAGTTCTTC. V usage is TRBV7-9 and J usage is TRBJ2-1, with D perhaps matching TRBD2 (6 bases). CDR1 is SEHNR, CDR2 FQNEAQ, per germline (reference sequence). The CDR3 consists of 20 residues. The V end was cut by 1 base, the J end by 8 bases, with 30 bases between.

This clonotype was counted a few times. The V gene is TRBV7-9, the J gene TRBJ2-1; D is ambiguous. Germline CDR1 SEHNR, CDR2 FQNEAQ (reference sequence). CDR3 length: 13 residues. V shed 6 bases and J shed 7 bases, with 13 bases lying between them. CDR3 sequence: CASSFGPPNEQFF. The CDR3 region has the DNA TGTGCCAGCAGTTTCGGACCGCCGAATGAGCAGTTCTTC.

Ten or more counts support this clonotype. The chain couples TRBV3-1 to TRBJ2-1, with a tentative D call TRBD2 (6 bases). This CDR3 has 12 amino acids. Trimming took off 4 bases at V and 9 bases at J, with 10 bases between the two ends. The germline CDR1 and CDR2 sequences are LGHDT and YNNKEL (reference sequence). In DNA, the CDR3 is TGTGCCAGCAGCCGATCTAGCGCTGAGCAGTTCTTC. Protein sequence: CASSRSSAEQFF.

V gene TRBV7-2 combines with J gene TRBJ2-3, with 10 bases aligning to TRBD2. The germline gives CDR1 SGHTA, CDR2 FQGNSA. This CDR3 comprises 16 residues. The J segment lost 5 bases and the V segment lost 5 bases, leaving 10 bases of the junction unmatched. The CDR3: CASSPLAGTFGDTQYF. The CDR3 region has the DNA TGTGCCAGCAGCCCACTAGCGGGAACCTTCGGAGATACGCAGTATTTT.

The sample holds many counts of this clonotype. The rearrangement links TRBV7-9 to TRBJ2-1, with 8 bases lining up with TRBD1. V lost 5 bases and J lost 5; bases outside the gene matches: 11. The CDR3 consists of 16 residues. The V gene's germline CDR1 is SEHNR and CDR2 FQNEAQ (reference sequence). CDR3 in amino acids: CASSVWTGLGDNEQFF. CDR3 DNA: TGTGCCAGCAGCGTTTGGACAGGGCTAGGGGACAATGAGCAGTTCTTC.

This clonotype appeared many times. The chain carries TRBV20-1 and TRBJ1-2; 7 nucleotides line up with TRBD1. This CDR3 has 14 amino acids. The V gene end was trimmed by 2 bases and the J gene end by 1 base; junction bases not matched to a gene: 4. Germline lookup yields CDR1 DFQATT and CDR2 SNEGSKA (reference sequence). CDR3: CSARQTGYNYGYTF. The DNA for the CDR3 is TGCAGTGCTAGACAGACAGGGTATAACTATGGCTACACCTTC.

V and J are TRBV10-3 and TRBJ2-3, with D perhaps TRBD2 (5 bases). The germline gives CDR1 ENHRY, CDR2 SYGVKD. V lost 10 bases, J lost 2 bases, and 28 bases lay in between. CDR3 length: 18 amino acids. CDR3 protein: CASSRLTASRPDTDTQYF. The CDR3 region has the DNA TGTGCCAGCAGCCGTCTAACAGCTAGCAGACCCGACACAGATACGCAGTATTTT.

This clonotype was detected many times. This sequence joins TRBV19 and TRBJ2-1; D is perhaps TRBD2 (6 bases). From germline, CDR1 is LNHDA and CDR2 SQIVND (reference sequence). The ends were cut back, 1 base at V and 10 bases at J, with 11 bases in the middle. The CDR3 loop spans 13 amino acids. DNA of the CDR3: TGTGCCAGTAGTATAGGGGCGGGGACCGAGCAGTTCTTC. Translation: CASSIGAGTEQFF.

This clonotype was counted between two and nine times. The chain has TRBV28 and TRBJ2-7; no firm D call. The CDR3 runs to 15 residues. With 3 bases removed from V and 2 bases from J, the gap between germline ends came to 14 bases. Germline CDR1 reads MDHEN; CDR2 reads SYDVKM. The CDR3 sequence is CASSFLLVKAYEQYF. The CDR3 coding sequence is TGTGCCAGCAGTTTCCTCCTAGTCAAAGCCTACGAGCAGTACTTC.

The chain joins TRBV4-1 to TRBJ2-5, with 9 positions matching TRBD1. The germline V gene has CDR1 MGHRA and CDR2 YSYEKL. The CDR3 contains 16 residues. The V and J ends lost 4 bases and 3 bases, in that order; junction bases with no gene match: 9. The DNA of the CDR3 is TGCGCCAGCAGCCGCATATCGACAGGGGGGAAAGAGACCCAGTACTTC. It encodes CASSRISTGGKETQYF.